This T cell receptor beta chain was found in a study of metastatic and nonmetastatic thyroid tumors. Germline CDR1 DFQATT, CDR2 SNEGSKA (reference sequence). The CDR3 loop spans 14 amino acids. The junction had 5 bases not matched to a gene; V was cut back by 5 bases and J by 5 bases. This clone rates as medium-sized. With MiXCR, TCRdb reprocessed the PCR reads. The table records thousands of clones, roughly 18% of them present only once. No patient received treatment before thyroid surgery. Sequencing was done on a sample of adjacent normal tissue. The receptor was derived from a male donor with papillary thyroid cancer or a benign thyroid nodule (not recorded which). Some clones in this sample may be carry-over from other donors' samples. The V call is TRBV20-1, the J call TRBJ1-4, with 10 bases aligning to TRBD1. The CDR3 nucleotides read TGCAGTGCTCCCGGGACAGGGGTGAATGAAAAACTGTTTTTT. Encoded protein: CSAPGTGVNEKLFF.